This paragraph covers one T cell receptor (beta chain) sequence. Its target is unknown. Via MiXCR, TCRdb re-called the 5' RACE reads, giving one row per CDR3 protein. The sample shows tens of thousands of distinct CDR3 sequences, about 3.3% of them seen only once. This specimen comes from a study of neurological immune-mediated disorders. General study points: The absence of any CDR3 amino acid sequence shared by expanded clones across subjects suggests that repertoires were private in all groups.

Trimming took off 1 base at V and 1 base at J, with 10 bases between the two ends. The CDR3 contains 16 residues. CDR1 SGHTA and CDR2 FQGNSA come from the germline V gene. Time point meaning: longitudinal time-point 1 (baseline). This receptor was identified in a woman in her sixties with multiple sclerosis. Sequencing input: PBMCs. This rearrangement joins TRBV7-2 to TRBJ1-4; D gene unclear. The CDR3 loop reads CASSLDDWVTNEKLFF. The CDR3 DNA is TGTGCCAGCAGCTTAGACGATTGGGTAACTAATGAAAAACTGTTTTTT.